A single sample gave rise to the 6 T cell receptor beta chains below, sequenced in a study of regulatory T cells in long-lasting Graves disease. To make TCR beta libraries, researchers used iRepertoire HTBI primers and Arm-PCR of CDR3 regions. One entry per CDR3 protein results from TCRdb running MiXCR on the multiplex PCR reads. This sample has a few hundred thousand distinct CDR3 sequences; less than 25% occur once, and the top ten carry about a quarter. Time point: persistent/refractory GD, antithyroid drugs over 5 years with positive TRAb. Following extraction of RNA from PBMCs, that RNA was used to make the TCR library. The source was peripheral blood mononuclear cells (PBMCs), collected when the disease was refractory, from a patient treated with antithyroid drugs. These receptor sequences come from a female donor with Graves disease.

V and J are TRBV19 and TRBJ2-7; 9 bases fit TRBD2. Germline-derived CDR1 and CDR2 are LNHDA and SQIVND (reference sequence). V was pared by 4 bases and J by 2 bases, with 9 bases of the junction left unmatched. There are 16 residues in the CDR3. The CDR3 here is CASSTSLAGDPYEQYF. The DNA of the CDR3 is TGTGCCAGTAGTACCTCCTTAGCGGGAGACCCCTACGAGCAGTACTTC.

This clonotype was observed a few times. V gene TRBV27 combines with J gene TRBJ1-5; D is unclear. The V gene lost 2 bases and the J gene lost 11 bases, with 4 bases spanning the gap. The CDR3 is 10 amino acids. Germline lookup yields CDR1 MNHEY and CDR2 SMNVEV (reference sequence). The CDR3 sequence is CASSLTAQHF. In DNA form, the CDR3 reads TGTGCCAGCAGTTTAACGGCCCAGCATTTT.

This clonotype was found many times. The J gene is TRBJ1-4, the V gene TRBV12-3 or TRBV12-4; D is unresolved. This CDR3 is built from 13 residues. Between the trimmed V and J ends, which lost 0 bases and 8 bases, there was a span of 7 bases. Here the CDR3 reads CASSLAGEEKLFF. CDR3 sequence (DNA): TGTGCCAGCAGTTTAGCGGGAGAGGAAAAACTGTTTTTT.

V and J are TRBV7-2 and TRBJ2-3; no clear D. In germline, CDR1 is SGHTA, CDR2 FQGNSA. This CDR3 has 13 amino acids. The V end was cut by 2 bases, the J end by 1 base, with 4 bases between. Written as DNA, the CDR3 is TGTGCCAGCAGCTTACTCCGCACAGATACGCAGTATTTT. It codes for CASSLLRTDTQYF.

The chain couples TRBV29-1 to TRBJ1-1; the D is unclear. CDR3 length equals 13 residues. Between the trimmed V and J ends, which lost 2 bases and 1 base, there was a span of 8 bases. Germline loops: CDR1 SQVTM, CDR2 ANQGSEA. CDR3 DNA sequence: TGCAGCGTTGAATCCTCAGAGAACACTGAAGCTTTCTTT. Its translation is CSVESSENTEAFF.

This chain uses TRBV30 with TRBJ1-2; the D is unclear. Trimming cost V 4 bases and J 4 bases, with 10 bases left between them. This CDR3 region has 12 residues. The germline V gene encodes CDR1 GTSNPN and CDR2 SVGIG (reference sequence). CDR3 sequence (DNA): TGTGCCTGGACCCCCGACGGCTATGGCTACACCTTC. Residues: CAWTPDGYGYTF. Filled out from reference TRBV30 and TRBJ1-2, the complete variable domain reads SQTIHQWPATLVQPVGSPLSLECTVEGTSNPNLYWYRQAAGRGLQLLFYSVGIGQISSEVPQNLSASRPQDRQFILSSKKLLLSDSGFYLCAWTPDGYGYTFGSGTRLTVV.